This TCR beta chain was identified during a study of blood T cell repertoires in COVID-19 (dated by TCRdb to the early 2020s). Concerning the study at large: The collaborator samples originated in the United States, Italy and Spain and spanned the acute and convalescent phases of COVID-19. The material from the prospective study consisted of cDNA or gDNA derived from T cells, B-cell-depleted T cells, or PBMCs. Deeply sampled blood TCRbeta repertoires from subjects exposed to, actively infected with, or recovered from COVID-19 were included in the dataset. The repertoires were made available in a free public database intended to serve as a resource for research on the immune response to SARS-CoV-2. The samples were drawn from two sources: the first 160 participants of the ongoing ImmuneRACE study, and 1,000 to 1,500 subjects contributed by 6 global collaborators. Sample metadata almost always included a de-identified subject ID, COVID-19 status, age in years and sex. Where HLA class I and class II types were available, the types were taken from metadata supplied by the sample provider, not from assay-based typing. Overall study results and their limits: How much clinical and demographic metadata was included differed by source and by participant, and the metadata was provided uncurated.

The immunoSEQ Assay, a bias-controlled multiplex PCR, was used to amplify TCRbeta CDR3 regions from genomic DNA. Per the authors' processing: Within the assay, amplification of reference gene primers was used to estimate how many nucleated cells each sample contained. To quantify the absolute abundance of each unique TCRbeta CDR3 rearrangement, sequence reads were collapsed and filtered. For each sample, productive Simpson clonality was calculated as the square root of Simpson's diversity index over productive rearrangements. In its TCRdb copy, this immuneACCESS table keeps in-frame sequences only and misses some clones. Where compared with another copy, unresolved V genes explain less than half of these, and the others have no known cause. The D gene and trimming were derived from the DNA, and the V and J assignments and clone size from that table. The sample includes a few hundred thousand clones, with just over 85% observed a single time. The ten biggest clones cover 3% to 4% of the sample.

Enrolling through a virtual design, the prospective study's participants ranged in age from roughly 18 to 89 years and lived across some 22 United States geographic areas. In the prospective study, participants were assigned to cohorts based on the clinical history participants reported in a screening survey and a study questionnaire. Mobile phlebotomists in the prospective study collected whole blood, serum and a nasopharyngeal or oropharyngeal swab from every participant. Over a 2-month period, participants in the prospective study had the option of providing additional blood draws and questionnaires. Blood samples from the prospective study were shipped frozen or at room temperature prior to DNA extraction. Its CDR3 holds 11 amino acids, cysteine through phenylalanine. CDR3 DNA is the only sequence kept; it has 33 bases, read in frame from the first base. Via the germline V gene, CDR1 is SGHTA and CDR2 FQGTGA. Trimming removed 5 bases from V and 4 bases from J, leaving 2 bases between the germline ends.

This clone showed up just a few times. Its antigen has not been determined. No per-base quality is available; no much larger clone lies one base away. This chain is built from TRBV7-3 and TRBJ2-2; no D segment can be confidently identified. The clonotype comes from a woman in her thirties or forties with acute COVID-19. Material: PBMCs or T cells enriched from blood (not recorded which). The bases are TGTGCCAGCAGCCGCACCGGGGAGCTGTTTTTT. The encoded protein is CASSRTGELFF.